These T cell receptor beta chains were read from a single sample in a study of OX40 agonist ivuxolimab in advanced cancers. Sequencing was performed with immunoSEQ multiplex PCR; in TCRdb, only in-frame clones are kept and a portion is missing. The table has roughly 13,000 clones, approximately 80% seen once. The sequencing here drew on CD4+ or CD8+ T cells sorted from blood, taken in a trial of the OX40 agonist ivuxolimab. The receptors originated from an adult with an advanced solid tumor such as melanoma, head and neck, liver or kidney cancer. CDR3s leave out the opening cysteine and the closing phenylalanine or tryptophan.

J,V,CDR3
TRBJ2-7,TRBV7-2,ASSYNYEQY
TRBJ2-3,TRBV13,ASSLRTGGTDTQY
TRBJ2-7,TRBV5-4,ASSEGDNYEQY
TRBJ2-1,TRBV4-1,ASSHLDRGIVDEQF
TRBJ2-1,TRBV4-3,ASSQPGLAGNYNEQF
TRBJ2-7,TRBV6-5,ASTPTSGVSYEQY
TRBJ2-1,TRBV13,ASSSTSGRRNEQF
TRBJ1-2,TRBV27,ASGGPTSNYGYT
TRBJ2-7,TRBV6-6,ASSYGNRGYEQY
TRBJ1-2,TRBV4-3,ASSQRRGQVDGYT
TRBJ2-1,TRBV18,ASSPEGTYNEQF
TRBJ2-1,TRBV19,ASRVAGSTYNEQF
TRBJ2-7,TRBV7-9,ASSLEGTGGEQY
TRBJ2-1,TRBV4-1,ASSQGLAGSDEQF
TRBJ1-1,TRBV6-5,ATRGSMNTEAF
TRBJ1-2,TRBV19,ASSISQDYT
TRBJ1-1,TRBV7-9,ASNLGRKDEAF
TRBJ2-7,TRBV7-9,ASSRDNSYEQY
TRBJ2-5,TRBV5-4,ASSSGASGVETQY
TRBJ2-7,TRBV5-3,ARSSDRAGTYEQY
TRBJ2-1,TRBV27,ASSLATTYNEQF
TRBJ2-7,TRBV21-1,ASAQDRGYHEQY
TRBJ2-3,TRBV10-3,AIGLPVSGGGRDTQY
TRBJ2-2,TRBV6-4,ASSDSFTGELF
TRBJ2-5,TRBV19,ASSPSGGETQY
TRBJ1-1,TRBV7-9,ASSLAAGNTEAF
TRBJ2-3,TRBV28,ASSLGPSTDTQY
TRBJ2-7,TRBV30,AWMGSYSYEQY
TRBJ2-4,TRBV28,ASRKTGRRNIQY
TRBJ2-4,TRBV5-4,ASSLLTGGKNIQY
TRBJ2-7,TRBV6-6,ASSYARSGEQY